A single sample is the source of the 15 T cell receptor beta chains below, sequenced in a study of T cells in Graves' hyperthyroidism and ophthalmopathy. Researchers amplified the TCR beta CDR3 regions from RNA transcripts. HTBI primers were the set used in a first-round RT-PCR of the TCR CDR3. MiXCR, run by TCRdb on the multiplex PCR reads, gives a single entry per CDR3 protein. The top ten hold roughly 29% of the sample, which has approximately 510,000 distinct CDR3 sequences, roughly 20% seen once. The sequenced material came from blood. Every receptor here comes from a man aged 18 to 29 with Graves' hyperthyroidism.

This clonotype showed up just a few times. The rearrangement links TRBV5-4 to TRBJ2-5; D is possibly TRBD1 (5 bases). The V end lost 2 bases, the J end lost 4 bases, and 9 bases lay between the germline ends. Germline CDR1 reads SGHNT; CDR2 reads YYREEE (reference sequence). The CDR3 loop spans 13 amino acids. CDR3 DNA: TGTGCCAGCAGCTTTATAGGGGCAGAGACCCAGTACTTC. It codes for CASSFIGAETQYF. Based on the CDR3 plus reference TRBV5-4 and TRBJ2-5, the full variable domain is ETGVTQSPTHLIKTRGQQVTLRCSSQSGHNTVSWYQQALGQGPQFIFQYYREEENGRGNFPPRFSGLQFPNYSSELNVNALELDDSALYLCASSFIGAETQYFGPGTRLLVL.

In this sample, this clonotype turned up many times. The V call is TRBV28, the J call TRBJ2-5, with D perhaps TRBD2 (5 bases). The germline V gene has CDR1 MDHEN and CDR2 SYDVKM. The CDR3 consists of 13 residues. V lost 6 bases to trimming and J lost 5 bases, with 13 bases between them. CDR3 bases: TGTGCCAGCAGCCGCAGCGGAGCCGAGACCCAGTACTTC. Protein product: CASSRSGAETQYF.

The V and J genes are TRBV20-1 and TRBJ2-7; D possibly corresponds to TRBD2 (6 bases). Germline lookup yields CDR1 DFQATT and CDR2 SNEGSKA (reference sequence). The V end was cut by 2 bases, the J end by 6 bases, with 14 bases between. The CDR3 totals 13 residues. CDR3 protein: CSARWRGLGEQYF. The DNA for the CDR3 is TGCAGTGCTAGATGGCGGGGTCTCGGCGAGCAGTACTTC.

V is TRBV27 and J is TRBJ2-4; either TRBD1 or TRBD2 may supply D (5 bases each). The CDR3 sequence is 17 residues long. Looked up from germline, CDR1 is MNHEY and CDR2 is SMNVEV (reference sequence). The V gene lost 3 bases and the J gene lost 0 bases, with 15 bases spanning the gap. The CDR3 DNA reads as TGTGCCAGCAGTTTGGGACCGAACCTTATAGCCAAAAACATTCAGTACTTC. Its translation is CASSLGPNLIAKNIQYF.

For this clonotype: The junction differs from germline at one of its ends, possibly a read error. This sequence joins TRBV4-2 and TRBJ1-1; 10 bases are shared with TRBD1. Germline V CDR1 and CDR2: LGHNA, YNFKEQ. The CDR3 contains 17 residues. CDR3 sequence reads: CASSLFRDRGMNTGAFF. The DNA of the CDR3 is TGTGCCAGCAGCCTATTCCGGGACAGGGGCATGAACACTGGAGCTTTCTTT.

This clonotype was picked up many times. V gene TRBV28 combines with J gene TRBJ2-2, with TRBD1 matching over 9 bases. V dropped 6 bases and J dropped 5; count of bases not matched to a gene: 7. The CDR3 has 15 amino acids. Germline V lookup: CDR1 MDHEN, CDR2 SYDVKM. The CDR3 sequence is CASSPRTGATGELFF. The DNA of the CDR3 is TGTGCCAGCAGCCCTCGGACAGGGGCAACCGGGGAGCTGTTTTTT.

There are many counts of this clonotype. V usage is TRBV20-1 and J usage is TRBJ1-2; weak D call: TRBD1 (5 bases). Germline CDR1 DFQATT, CDR2 SNEGSKA (reference sequence). With 6 bases removed from V and 0 bases from J, the gap between germline ends came to 11 bases. The CDR3 extends over 13 amino acids. CDR3 region: CSAQGTSNYGYTF. CDR3 coding DNA: TGCAGTGCCCAAGGGACGTCTAACTATGGCTACACCTTC.

The V call is TRBV5-1, the J call TRBJ1-5; weak D call: TRBD1 (6 bases). The germline gives CDR1 SGHRS, CDR2 YFSETQ. The CDR3 loop spans 15 amino acids. The ends were cut back, 1 base at V and 5 bases at J, with 13 bases in the middle. CDR3 in amino acids: CASSLKGGPHQPQHF. The CDR3 DNA is TGCGCCAGCAGCTTGAAGGGGGGGCCGCATCAGCCCCAGCATTTT.

The table lists this clonotype with many counts. V and J are TRBV6-1 and TRBJ1-5; 8 bases fit TRBD1. Germline V gene sequence: CDR1 MNHNS, CDR2 SASEGT. V shed 6 bases and J 7 bases; nucleotides not matched to a gene: 11. CDR3 size: 15 residues. The CDR3 protein is CASSPDRVGGQPQHF. The CDR3, as DNA: TGTGCCAGCAGCCCGGACAGGGTAGGCGGCCAGCCCCAGCATTTT.

This chain links TRBV6-1 with TRBJ1-1; D remains unclear. CDR1 and CDR2 (germline): MNHNS, SASEGT. Trimming took 6 bases from V and 0 from J, leaving 11 bases between them. CDR3 length: 14 residues. The CDR3 DNA reads as TGTGCCAGCAGAACTGAACCAGTGAACACTGAAGCTTTCTTT. It is translated as CASRTEPVNTEAFF.

In its sample, this clonotype was seen many times. The V and J genes are TRBV6-1 and TRBJ1-1; TRBD1 might be the D (6 bases). Trimming cost V 10 bases and J 1 base, with 16 bases left between them. Germline lookup yields CDR1 MNHNS and CDR2 SASEGT. The CDR3 extends over 14 amino acids. CDR3 sequence: CATRRGGQNTEAFF. CDR3 sequence (DNA): TGTGCCACACGACGAGGGGGACAGAACACTGAAGCTTTCTTT.

This clonotype appeared many times. This chain connects TRBV6-5 to TRBJ2-5, with D uncertain. The germline CDR1 and CDR2 sequences are MNHEY and SVGAGI. This CDR3 is 14 amino acids long. The V and J ends lost 0 bases and 4 bases respectively, with 9 bases between them. The CDR3 DNA follows: TGTGCCAGCAGTTACTCGCTGGACCCAGAGACCCAGTACTTC. Encoded protein: CASSYSLDPETQYF.

This clonotype was seen at least ten times. The rearrangement joins TRBV29-1 to TRBJ1-5; TRBD1 aligns across 7 bases. This CDR3 is 13 amino acids long. J lost 3 bases, V lost 6 bases, and 5 bases had no gene match. Germline V gene sequence: CDR1 SQVTM, CDR2 ANQGSEA. CDR3 sequence (DNA): TGCAGCGTGGCCACAGGGGTCAATCAGCCCCAGCATTTT. It specifies CSVATGVNQPQHF. Filled out from reference TRBV29-1 and TRBJ1-5, the complete variable domain reads SAVISQKPSRDICQRGTSLTIQCQVDSQVTMMFWYRQQPGQSLTLIATANQGSEATYESGFVIDKFPISRPNLTFSTLTVSNMSPEDSSIYLCSVATGVNQPQHFGDGTRLSIL.

This chain connects TRBV27 to TRBJ1-1, with 8 bases lining up with TRBD1. This CDR3 is 14 amino acids long. CDR1 MNHEY and CDR2 SMNVEV come from the germline V gene (reference sequence). V shed 1 base, J shed 7 bases, and the junction held 5 bases outside the gene matches. The CDR3 region is CASSLLTGDGEAFF. Written as DNA, the CDR3 is TGTGCCAGCAGTTTATTGACAGGGGATGGTGAAGCTTTCTTT.

This clonotype was counted many times. The genes are TRBV6-5 and TRBJ2-7, with D possibly TRBD1 on 6 matching bases. The V end was cut by 6 bases, the J end by 0 bases, with 9 bases between. The CDR3 has 13 residues. In germline, CDR1 is MNHEY, CDR2 SVGAGI. Written as DNA, the CDR3 is TGTGCCAGCAGAGGACAGCTCTCCTACGAGCAGTACTTC. It specifies CASRGQLSYEQYF.